This entry lists 22 T cell receptor beta chains sequenced from one sample in a study of blood T cell repertoires in COVID-19. Method: immunoSEQ multiplex PCR; TCRdb's copy keeps in-frame clones and lacks some. The sample lists about 50,000 clones, 75% to 95% seen once, with about 6% in the top ten. The sequencing sample was made of peripheral blood. Source of these receptors: a man aged 40-49 years with acute or convalescent COVID-19.

The V and J genes are TRBV18 and TRBJ1-4, with no clear D. Trimming shortened V by 6 bases and J by 0 bases, and 11 bases separated the two germline ends. Germline V gene lookup returns CDR1 KGHSH and CDR2 LQKENI. CDR3 length equals 15 residues. In nucleotides, the CDR3 is TGTGCCAGCTCCATCAGAGACACAACTAATGAAAAACTGTTTTTT. Translated: CASSIRDTTNEKLFF.

The chain couples TRBV7-8 to TRBJ2-5; a weak D match, TRBD2 (5 bases). Germline V gene sequence: CDR1 SGHVS, CDR2 FQNEAQ. The CDR3 loop spans 14 amino acids. V was pared by 1 base and J by 5 bases, with 11 bases between. CDR3 amino acids: CASSLGTVWETQYF. CDR3 sequence (DNA): TGTGCCAGCAGCTTAGGGACTGTTTGGGAGACCCAGTACTTC.

This rearrangement joins TRBV3-1 (or the pseudogene TRBV3-2) to TRBJ1-1, with D unclear. This CDR3 is 14 amino acids long. The ends were cut back, 1 base at V and 5 bases at J, with 11 bases in the middle. Germline V gene data show CDR1 as LGHDT and CDR2 as YNNKEL (reference sequence). In nucleotides, the CDR3 is TGTGCCAGCAGCCAAGTGGAAAGAGGGACTGAAGCTTTCTTT. The encoded protein is CASSQVERGTEAFF.

This clone occurred a few times. The chain links TRBV30 to TRBJ2-7; unclear D gene. Germline V CDR1 and CDR2: GTSNPN, SVGIG (reference sequence). This CDR3 comprises 12 residues. With 0 bases removed from V and 7 bases from J, the gap between germline ends came to 10 bases. CDR3 DNA sequence: TGTGCCTGGAGTGTAAGCGCCCGGGAGCAGTACTTC. Translated, it gives CAWSVSAREQYF.

The chain couples TRBV4-2 to TRBJ2-3; 10 bases are a match to TRBD2. V lost 1 base to trimming and J lost 0 bases; unmatched junction nucleotides: 1. The germline V gene encodes CDR1 LGHNA and CDR2 YNFKEQ. The CDR3 covers 16 residues. The CDR3 DNA is TGTGCCAGCAGCCAAGGGACTAGCGGTAGCACAGATACGCAGTATTTT. Encoded protein: CASSQGTSGSTDTQYF.

This sequence joins TRBV12-3 or TRBV12-4 and TRBJ2-1; D gene uncertain. Trimming removed 7 bases at V and 8 bases at J, with 12 bases between. The CDR3 covers 12 residues. The CDR3 is CASTPAADEQFF. CDR3 sequence (DNA): TGTGCCAGCACCCCCGCGGCGGATGAGCAGTTCTTC.

The chain uses TRBV3-1 (or the pseudogene TRBV3-2) and TRBJ1-4, with a possible D match to TRBD1 (6 bases). Between the trimmed V and J ends, which lost 0 bases and 13 bases, there was a span of 15 bases. The germline V gene encodes CDR1 LGHDT and CDR2 YNNKEL (reference sequence). The CDR3 sequence is 14 residues long. The CDR3 is CASSQEGGPQRLFF. In nucleotides, the CDR3 is TGTGCCAGCAGCCAAGAAGGGGGACCCCAAAGACTGTTTTTT.

This clone appeared a single time. The rearrangement joins TRBV5-1 to TRBJ1-1; possible D gene TRBD1, 5 bases. CDR3 length: 14 residues. V shed 3 bases and J shed 5 bases, with 14 bases lying between them. Germline V gives CDR1 SGHRS, CDR2 YFSETQ. Here the CDR3 reads CASSSTGTRTEAFF. CDR3 in DNA: TGCGCCAGCAGCTCTACCGGGACTAGGACTGAAGCTTTCTTT.

The rearrangement joins TRBV11-1 to TRBJ2-7; 12 positions agree with TRBD1. The V segment lost 5 bases and the J segment 3 bases; nucleotides outside the gene matches: 5. CDR1 and CDR2 from the germline V gene are SGHAT and FQDESV (reference sequence). This CDR3 has 15 amino acids. In nucleotides, the CDR3 is TGTGCCAGCAGCCCCCGGGACAGGGGGCTCTACGAGCAGTACTTC. This codes for CASSPRDRGLYEQYF.

The chain employs TRBV29-1 and TRBJ2-5; no clear D gene. Trimming pared 6 bases from V and 4 bases from J, leaving 3 bases between. CDR3 length: 9 amino acids. From germline, CDR1 is SQVTM and CDR2 ANQGSEA. The CDR3 sequence is CSVGETQYF. The DNA for the CDR3 is TGCAGCGTCGGAGAGACCCAGTACTTC. The full variable domain, its missing parts supplied by reference TRBV29-1 and TRBJ2-5, is SAVISQKPSRDICQRGTSLTIQCQVDSQVTMMFWYRQQPGQSLTLIATANQGSEATYESGFVIDKFPISRPNLTFSTLTVSNMSPEDSSIYLCSVGETQYFGPGTRLLVL.

Comment on this clone: Other DNA sequences in this sample translate to the same CDR3. The gene calls are TRBV19 and TRBJ1-1; D perhaps matches TRBD1 (5 bases). Germline values: CDR1 LNHDA, CDR2 SQIVND (reference sequence). V was clipped by 3 bases and J by 1 base, with 9 bases between them. The CDR3 sequence is 14 residues long. CDR3 nucleotides: TGTGCCAGTAGTATCCAGGGATCGAACACTGAAGCTTTCTTT. This encodes CASSIQGSNTEAFF.

The chain couples TRBV5-6 to TRBJ1-1; the match to TRBD1 covers 11 bases. Per the germline V gene, CDR1 is SGHDT and CDR2 is YYEEEE. The trim removed 2 bases at V and 6 bases at J, leaving 12 bases unmatched. CDR3 length: 17 residues. CDR3 coding DNA: TGTGCCAGCAGCTTAGGGACAGGGGGAAAGCTAGAGTCTGAAGCTTTCTTT. It is translated as CASSLGTGGKLESEAFF.

The CDR3 DNA follows: TGTGCCAGCAGCCAGACAGGGGAGGGGACCCAGTACTTC. Translated, it gives CASSQTGEGTQYF. This chain connects TRBV7-9 to TRBJ2-5, with a weak D call TRBD1 (8 bases). Trimming removed 5 bases from V and 7 bases from J, with 14 bases in between. The CDR3 consists of 13 residues. Germline CDR1 is SEHNR and CDR2 is FQNEAQ (reference sequence).

The V call is TRBV5-3, the J call TRBJ2-1, with 7 bases fitting TRBD2. TRBV5-3 is identified as an open reading frame with a role that is uncertain. The CDR3 has 16 residues. The ends lost 7 bases at V and 6 bases at J; junction bases unmatched: 16. The CDR3 DNA reads TGTGCCAGACCCACTGCAGGACTAGGAAGCTCCAATGAGCAGTTCTTC. This encodes CARPTAGLGSSNEQFF.

The chain joins TRBV6-6 to TRBJ2-7; TRBD2 aligns across 10 bases. J lost 3 bases, V lost 7 bases, and 3 bases had no gene match. Germline assignment: CDR1 MNHNY and CDR2 SVGAGI (reference sequence). The CDR3 totals 13 residues. CDR3 nucleotides: TGTGCCAGCACCGTAGCGGGAGGCTACGAGCAGTACTTC. Amino acid sequence: CASTVAGGYEQYF.

For the CDR3, the DNA is TGTGCCAGCAGCTTGCAGGGTTACGAGCAGTACTTC. Residues: CASSLQGYEQYF. V gene TRBV11-1 combines with J gene TRBJ2-7; D is possibly TRBD1 (5 bases). V was clipped by 3 bases and J by 4 bases, with 7 bases between them. The CDR3 runs to 12 residues. Germline values: CDR1 SGHAT, CDR2 FQDESV (reference sequence).

The chain couples TRBV4-3 to TRBJ2-1; the match to TRBD2 covers 9 bases. Germline lookup yields CDR1 LGHNA and CDR2 YSLEER. The CDR3 totals 17 residues. After removal of 1 base from V and 1 base from J, the junction contained 5 bases not matched to a gene. CDR3 DNA: TGCGCCAGCAGCCAAGGGCTAGCGGGAACGTCCTACAATGAGCAGTTCTTC. It specifies CASSQGLAGTSYNEQFF.

The genes are TRBV12-3 or TRBV12-4 and TRBJ2-1, with 8 nucleotides matching TRBD2. The CDR3 has 13 amino acids. The V segment lost 5 bases and the J segment 9 bases; nucleotides outside the gene matches: 6. This CDR3 reads CASSRRAGGEQFF. The CDR3 DNA reads as TGTGCCAGCAGTAGGCGGGCGGGGGGTGAGCAGTTCTTC.

This clone has more than one count but fewer than ten. The chain is built from TRBV28 and TRBJ1-2; weak D call: TRBD1 (6 bases). This CDR3 has 14 residues. Germline-derived CDR1 and CDR2 are MDHEN and SYDVKM. Trimming removed 7 bases at V and 8 bases at J, with 20 bases between. CDR3 DNA sequence: TGTGCCAGCACCACGACAGGCCTACTGAGGGGCTACACCTTC. It yields the protein CASTTTGLLRGYTF.

V usage is TRBV5-6 and J usage is TRBJ1-2; no clear D gene. V gave up 5 bases and J gave up 4 bases, with 21 bases separating them. Per the germline V gene, CDR1 is SGHDT and CDR2 is YYEEEE. The CDR3 totals 16 residues. The CDR3 DNA reads TGTGCCAGCAGGTCCGTACGACTCGGTGCGACCTATGGCTACACCTTC. This encodes CASRSVRLGATYGYTF.

This clone was counted once. The chain links TRBV19 to TRBJ1-1, with 10 bases lining up with TRBD1. Looked up from germline, CDR1 is LNHDA and CDR2 is SQIVND (reference sequence). CDR3 size: 14 residues. After removal of 4 bases from V and 4 bases from J, the junction contained 3 bases not matched to a gene. The CDR3 sequence is CASSRGTGATEAFF. CDR3 DNA sequence: TGTGCCAGTAGTAGGGGGACAGGGGCCACTGAAGCTTTCTTT.

The rearrangement links TRBV24-1 to TRBJ2-5; no definite D call. The germline V and J ends were trimmed by 5 bases and 4 bases, with 7 bases remaining between them. There are 12 residues in the CDR3. Germline V lookup: CDR1 KGHDR, CDR2 SFDVKD. The CDR3 DNA reads TGTGCCACCAGTGCGACGGGAGAGACCCAGTACTTC. Protein product: CATSATGETQYF.